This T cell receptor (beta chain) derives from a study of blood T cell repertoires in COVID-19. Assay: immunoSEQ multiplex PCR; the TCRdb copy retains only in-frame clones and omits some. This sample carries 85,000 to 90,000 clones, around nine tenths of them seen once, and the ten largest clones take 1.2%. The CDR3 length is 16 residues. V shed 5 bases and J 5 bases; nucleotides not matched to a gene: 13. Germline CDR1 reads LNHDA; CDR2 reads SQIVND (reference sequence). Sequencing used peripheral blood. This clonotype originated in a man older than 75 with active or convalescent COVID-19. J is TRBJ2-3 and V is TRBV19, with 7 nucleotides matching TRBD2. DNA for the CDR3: TGTGCCAGTAGTCCCGCCGACTCGCGGGGGAAAGATACGCAGTATTTT. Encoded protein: CASSPADSRGKDTQYF.